The 24 T cell receptor beta chains below were found in one sample sequenced in a study of control samples from healthy donors and cancer patients. TCRdb's copy holds only in-frame clones and misses some; the assay was immunoSEQ multiplex PCR. The sample consists of 120,000 or so clones, around 87% of them appearing once. Sample: blood. The receptors here all came from a man aged 60-69 years in good health.

The chain joins TRBV7-2 to TRBJ2-1, with TRBD1 identical over 7 bases. The V gene's germline CDR1 is SGHTA and CDR2 FQGNSA. The CDR3 sequence is 17 residues long. The junction had 9 bases not matched to a gene; V was cut back by 4 bases and J by 0 bases. CDR3 in DNA: TGTGCCAGCAGCTCGGGACAGAGCTATTACTCCTACAATGAGCAGTTCTTC. Translation gives CASSSGQSYYSYNEQFF.

This CDR3 is CASSQDRDQPQHF. The CDR3 DNA reads TGTGCCAGCAGCCAAGACAGGGATCAGCCCCAGCATTTT. The chain couples TRBV4-2 to TRBJ1-5, with D perhaps matching TRBD1 (5 bases). Germline-derived CDR1 and CDR2 are LGHNA and YNFKEQ. Trimming pared 0 bases from V and 5 bases from J, leaving 5 bases between. The CDR3 spans 13 residues.

This chain connects TRBV5-5 to TRBJ1-5, with 7 bases fitting TRBD1. CDR1 is SGHKS, CDR2 YYEKEE, per germline (reference sequence). The trim removed 0 bases at V and 11 bases at J, leaving 8 bases unmatched. This CDR3 region has 14 residues. The CDR3 protein is CASSLGDSRLAQHF. Written as DNA, the CDR3 is TGTGCCAGCAGCTTGGGGGACAGCCGACTGGCCCAGCATTTT.

The chain couples TRBV6-1 to TRBJ1-6; 7 nucleotides match TRBD1. The germline V gene encodes CDR1 MNHNS and CDR2 SASEGT. With 4 bases clipped from V and 0 bases from J, the junction kept 3 bases outside the gene matches. There are 16 residues in the CDR3. DNA for the CDR3: TGTGCCAGCAGTGTCAGGACAGGCTCCTATAATTCACCCCTCCACTTT. Its translation: CASSVRTGSYNSPLHF.

The V gene is TRBV4-3, the J gene TRBJ2-7; no clear D gene. V lost 0 bases and J lost 6, with 9 bases in between. CDR3 length: 13 amino acids. Germline CDR1 reads LGHNA; CDR2 reads YSLEER. CDR3 region: CASSQEGLGEQYF. DNA of the CDR3: TGCGCCAGCAGCCAAGAGGGTCTAGGCGAGCAGTACTTC.

The chain uses TRBV5-8 and TRBJ1-4; no firm D call. Per the germline V gene, CDR1 is SGHTS and CDR2 is YDEGEE. The V end was cut by 2 bases, the J end by 7 bases, with 15 bases between. The CDR3 covers 15 residues. Here the CDR3 reads CASSLKAGVGEKLFF. The CDR3 bases are TGTGCCAGCAGCTTAAAAGCGGGTGTGGGTGAAAAACTGTTTTTT.

The chain recombines TRBV30 with TRBJ2-1; TRBD1 agrees at 10 bases. Per the germline V gene, CDR1 is GTSNPN and CDR2 is SVGIG (reference sequence). This CDR3 comprises 15 residues. Unmatched junction bases numbered 12, after V lost 1 base and J lost 12 bases. Written as DNA, the CDR3 is TGTGCCTGGAGTGCCTTAGGGACAGGGGAGAAGAGGCAGTTCTTC. The encoded protein is CAWSALGTGEKRQFF.

The chain is built from TRBV3-1 (or the pseudogene TRBV3-2) and TRBJ1-1, with D unclear. Trimming cost V 3 bases and J 7 bases, with 9 bases left between them. Per germline, CDR1 LGHDT and CDR2 YNNKEL (reference sequence). The CDR3 spans 12 residues. The CDR3 sequence: CASSHNVGEAFF. The DNA for the CDR3 is TGTGCCAGCAGCCATAATGTAGGTGAAGCTTTCTTT.

The rearrangement links TRBV5-1 to TRBJ2-7, with a possible D match to TRBD1 (6 bases). CDR3 length: 15 residues. Trimming shortened V by 0 bases and J by 3 bases, and 13 bases separated the two germline ends. CDR1 and CDR2 (germline): SGHRS, YFSETQ. In DNA, the CDR3 is TGCGCCAGCAGCTTGGGGACAGTGAGACACTACGAGCAGTACTTC. It is translated as CASSLGTVRHYEQYF.

The chain joins TRBV30 to TRBJ1-1; TRBD1 matches at 7 bases. This CDR3 contains 13 residues. CDR1 and CDR2 (germline): GTSNPN, SVGIG (reference sequence). V lost 0 bases, J lost 5 bases, and 3 bases stayed unmatched. The DNA of the CDR3 is TGTGCCTGGAGTGTACCAGGGGGGACTGAAGCTTTCTTT. Translating gives CAWSVPGGTEAFF.

The genes are TRBV28 and TRBJ2-1; 8 nucleotides align to TRBD1. Germline trimming cut 4 bases from V and 0 bases from J; bases unmatched to any gene: 2. Germline CDR1 MDHEN, CDR2 SYDVKM. The CDR3 totals 15 residues. In nucleotides, the CDR3 is TGTGCCAGCAGTTCCACAGGGGGCTCCTACAATGAGCAGTTCTTC. It yields the protein CASSSTGGSYNEQFF.

The chain links TRBV6-4 to TRBJ2-3; D gene uncertain. CDR1 and CDR2 from the germline V gene are MRHNA and SNTAGT. The CDR3 consists of 15 residues. V lost 4 bases and J 0 bases, leaving 11 bases between the germline ends. DNA for the CDR3: TGTGCCAGCAGTGCTAGGGCTGGGAGCACAGATACGCAGTATTTT. Translation: CASSARAGSTDTQYF.

The chain combines TRBV7-2 with TRBJ1-2; D is uncertain. Per germline, CDR1 SGHTA and CDR2 FQGNSA. This CDR3 region has 13 residues. Deletions cut 5 bases from V and 6 bases from J, with 13 bases between. The CDR3 DNA follows: TGTGCCAGCAGCCCGAGCGGGCTGCATGGCTACACCTTC. Encoded protein: CASSPSGLHGYTF.

This chain joins TRBV2 and TRBJ2-7; D is unresolved. The CDR3 consists of 13 residues. Germline loops: CDR1 SNHLY, CDR2 FYNNEI. V lost 2 bases to trimming and J lost 1 base, with 6 bases between them. CDR3 sequence reads: CASSELGSYEQYF. CDR3 coding DNA: TGTGCCAGCAGTGAACTCGGTTCCTACGAGCAGTACTTC.

This chain connects TRBV5-6 to TRBJ2-1, with a weak D call TRBD1 (7 bases). Germline V lookup: CDR1 SGHDT, CDR2 YYEEEE. This CDR3 contains 17 residues. V was shortened by 2 bases and J by 3 bases, with 18 bases between the two germline ends. The CDR3 nucleotides read TGTGCCAGCAGCTTTGGTTGGGCAGGGGGGATCTACAATGAGCAGTTCTTC. It is translated as CASSFGWAGGIYNEQFF.

This chain links TRBV25-1 with TRBJ1-6; D is unresolved. The CDR3 is 14 amino acids. Germline CDR1 reads MGHDK; CDR2 reads SYGVNS. Trimming removed 3 bases from V and 10 bases from J, with 13 bases in between. The CDR3 protein is CASSDRLLGSPLHF. In DNA, the CDR3 is TGTGCCAGCAGTGACCGGTTGCTGGGATCACCCCTCCACTTT.

V and J are TRBV3-1 (or the pseudogene TRBV3-2) and TRBJ2-7; 11 positions agree with TRBD2. V lost 0 bases and J lost 0; bases outside the gene matches: 7. This CDR3 comprises 18 residues. CDR1 LGHDT and CDR2 YNNKEL come from the germline V gene (reference sequence). The CDR3 coding sequence is TGTGCCAGCAGCCAAGACCGGCCCGGGACTAGCGGCTCCTACGAGCAGTACTTC. Its translation: CASSQDRPGTSGSYEQYF.

In DNA form, the CDR3 reads TGTGCCAGCAGCTTTACACAGGGGCCTGAAGCTTTCTTT. Protein product: CASSFTQGPEAFF. The V gene is TRBV7-9, the J gene TRBJ1-1; 7 positions agree with TRBD1. The CDR3 totals 13 residues. With V trimmed by 3 bases and J by 6 bases, 4 bases remained unmatched. Germline loops: CDR1 SEHNR, CDR2 FQNEAQ (reference sequence). The full variable domain, completed using reference TRBV7-9 and TRBJ1-1, is DTGVSQNPRHKITKRGQNVTFRCDPISEHNRLYWYRQTLGQGPEFLTYFQNEAQLEKSRLLSDRFSAERPKGSFSTLEIQRTEQGDSAMYLCASSFTQGPEAFFGQGTRLTVV.

V is TRBV11-1 and J is TRBJ1-3; no reliable D call. Germline V gene sequence: CDR1 SGHAT, CDR2 FQDESV (reference sequence). This CDR3 has 14 amino acids. V gave up 3 bases and J gave up 7 bases, with 13 bases separating them. This chain's CDR3 is CASSFNFDRNTIYF. The CDR3 DNA sequence: TGTGCCAGCAGCTTTAATTTCGACCGGAACACCATATATTTT.

The chain has TRBV28 and TRBJ1-6; D remains unclear. Trimming took 7 bases from V and 7 from J, leaving 11 bases between them. CDR1 is MDHEN and CDR2 is SYDVKM in the germline V gene. The CDR3 totals 13 residues. The CDR3 DNA sequence: TGTGCCAGCAACATCATGGGGAATTCACCCCTCCACTTT. Translated: CASNIMGNSPLHF.

This clone was seen ten or more times. V and J are TRBV5-1 and TRBJ1-5; D is perhaps TRBD1 (6 bases). Between the trimmed V and J ends, which lost 4 bases and 7 bases, there was a span of 12 bases. Germline V gene lookup returns CDR1 SGHRS and CDR2 YFSETQ. This CDR3 has 13 amino acids. CDR3 region: CASSPIGGQPQHF. CDR3 DNA: TGCGCCAGCAGCCCGATAGGGGGGCAGCCCCAGCATTTT. Filled out from reference TRBV5-1 and TRBJ1-5, the complete variable domain reads KAGVTQTPRYLIKTRGQQVTLSCSPISGHRSVSWYQQTPGQGLQFLFEYFSETQRNKGNFPGRFSGRQFSNSRSEMNVSTLELGDSALYLCASSPIGGQPQHFGDGTRLSIL.

This rearrangement joins TRBV25-1 to TRBJ1-2; 8 bases match TRBD1. The CDR3 runs to 16 residues. Trimming cost V 6 bases and J 0 bases; bases outside gene matches: 9. CDR1 and CDR2 (germline): MGHDK, SYGVNS. CDR3 protein: CASRPGQVASNYGYTF. For the CDR3, the DNA is TGTGCCAGCAGACCGGGACAGGTCGCCTCTAACTATGGCTACACCTTC.

This clone was seen a few times. The chain combines TRBV7-2 with TRBJ1-6, with D possibly matching TRBD1 (6 bases). The CDR3 extends over 13 amino acids. The germline CDR1 and CDR2 sequences are SGHTA and FQGNSA. V lost 8 bases and J lost 6, with 11 bases in between. The CDR3 sequence is CASRDNSNSPLHF. In DNA, the CDR3 is TGTGCCAGCCGGGACAATTCTAATTCACCCCTCCACTTT.

V usage is TRBV5-1 and J usage is TRBJ1-3, with a weak D call TRBD1 (6 bases). Germline CDR1 and CDR2: SGHRS and YFSETQ. The CDR3 contains 17 residues. The germline V and J ends were trimmed by 0 bases and 0 bases, with 13 bases remaining between them. The CDR3 sequence: CASSLEGGAGSGNTIYF. The CDR3 nucleotides are TGCGCCAGCAGCTTGGAGGGGGGTGCGGGCTCTGGAAACACCATATATTTT.